This T cell receptor beta chain was observed in a study of cytomegalovirus exposure and HLA in healthy donors (dated by TCRdb to about 2017). At the level of the whole study: An earlier analysis of about 530 of the donors reported around 280 Gb of sequence data and 117 million unique TCR beta sequences obtained from roughly 180 million T cells. Donor age, sex, ethnicity and CMV serostatus were compiled alongside the repertoire data. In the later analysis, no new phenotypic data were used to find candidate immune exposures; instead, reliance was placed on TCR beta sequences and their occurrence across donors. Along with the approximately 600-subject first cohort, a separate validation cohort of around 120 different subjects was used. A later analysis re-examined previously published TCR beta repertoires from more than 600 donors and added high-resolution HLA genotyping to investigate patterns of TCR occurrence. Typing coverage differed by locus: A, B, C, DRB1 and DQB1 were typed in roughly 629-630 donors, DQA1 in roughly 500, DPA1 in some 610, and DPB1 in 400 to 480. The study aimed to test whether cataloging public T cell receptors could reveal signatures of past pathogen exposure. Among about 370 genotyped donors of the cohort, an average of roughly 230,000 unique TCR beta nucleotide sequences was sequenced per donor, of which 15% to 20% were non-productive. A later genetic analysis used genome-wide SNP genotypes for about 55% of the 666 donors, treating that subset as a discovery cohort. An early release that covered about 640 HLA-typed donors contained about 300 gigabases of sequencing data and about 93 million unique TCR sequences. All discovery cohort repertoires had been generated on a single sequencing platform. The study used immunosequencing to profile the T cell repertoires of around 600 subjects and linked those repertoires to cytomegalovirus serostatus. To predict cytomegalovirus infection status, the study combined high-throughput TCR immunosequencing, statistical association of individual TCRs with disease status, and machine learning. Both class I and class II loci were covered by HLA typing, at four-digit resolution. The genetic ancestry cluster associated with self-reported Caucasian donors included about 84% of the 398 genotyped donors. Because of strong linkage in the cohort, roughly five DR-DQ haplotypes were treated as single units for association and clustering. To decide whether each TCR beta V gene segment behaved as functional or pseudogenic, an earlier analysis of some 600 of the donors relied on high-throughput TCR beta sequencing. Results and caveats for the whole study, not just this receptor: Most CMV-associated TCR beta chains appeared to be HLA-restricted in a later analysis, and the HLA associations seemed to be driven largely by CMV exposure. The classifier was reported to diagnose cytomegalovirus status with high specificity and sensitivity in both the original and validation cohorts. The authors suggested that the approach could potentially be extended to other disease states and immunological phenotypes. The sequencing pipeline was judged likely to have produced a cluster of highly shared sequence variants as a technical artifact. Broadly in line with IMGT annotations, most TCR beta V segments showed up in productive rearrangements about 87% or about 30% of the time in an earlier analysis of under 700 of the donors. Correlated functional status among segregating V segments might reflect linkage disequilibrium, but an unknown experimental factor could not be ruled out. A further reported finding was that TCR beta sequences accurately predicted the HLA-A and HLA-B alleles for most subjects in the first cohort. In a later genetic analysis, a missense DCLRE1C variant was associated with V-gene and J-gene trimming of TCR beta chains, and the association was replicated in an independent cohort. In vitro tests confirmed that three of the cytomegalovirus-associated TCR beta chains recognize cytomegalovirus antigens. A later analysis associated roughly 17,000 TCR beta sequences with specific HLA alleles at a false discovery rate of 0.05. Because HLA typing was unavailable for some donors at each locus, only the typed subset was used in association tests. This cohort had only TCR beta chains sequenced, and the lack of alpha or paired-chain data limited which features could be detected. In a later analysis, HLA-associated TCR beta chains showed more clonal expansion and lower generation probabilities than non-associated chains that were equally common. The presence/absence analyses assumed that sequencing depth was roughly uniform across donors, and that assumption may not be true. A later analysis reported that several top co-occurrence clusters appeared linked to parvovirus B19, influenza, CMV and Epstein-Barr virus. A later genetic analysis reported fewer N-insertions in productive TCRs among donors in an Asian-associated ancestry cluster than the approximately 670-donor mean. Because the 87-base-pair reads could not distinguish some IMGT-functional V segments, including TRBV6-2 and TRBV6-3, those segments were excluded. Assigning TCR associations to individual alleles was difficult when HLA alleles, especially DR and DQ, strongly co-occurred. CMV serostatus was the only immune exposure information available for the cohort. In a later analysis, TCR association rates were found to vary across HLA loci, with the most associated TCRs seen for DRB1 alleles and the fewest for HLA-C alleles. Most TCR sequences were seen in very few donors, while some public TCRs were found in many individuals. Over 15 rarely observed V segments, including chromosome 9 orphons, were excluded from the earlier analysis of approximately 500 of the donors because counts were too low. In the study, about 150 TCR beta chains were listed as associated with cytomegalovirus.

The cohort was made up of approximately 670 healthy bone marrow donors. At the time of sampling, every cohort member was nominally healthy, though immune exposures that went unrecorded were likely present. The donor tested CMV seropositive and was one of the 289 seropositive cohort members. Every donor gave a peripheral blood sample, and the peripheral blood mononuclear cells from that sample were used for TCR beta sequencing. The Qiagen DNeasy Blood Extraction Kit was used to extract genomic DNA from the blood cell samples. Library method: the immunoSEQ multiplex PCR assay. For the multiplex PCR, a mixture combining 60 forward primers for TCR Vbeta segments and 13 reverse primers for TCR Jbeta segments was used. The CDR3 region of rearranged TCR beta genes was amplified from genomic DNA with a multiplex PCR assay. The amplified TCR beta libraries were sequenced on the Illumina HiSeq System as 87-base-pair reads. Turning to the authors' computational methods: In a later analysis, tens of millions of unique TCR beta chains were counted across the approximately 670 repertoires, and roughly 11 million of these chains were shared by at least two donors. To remove PCR and sequencing errors, raw reads were error-corrected and collapsed into unique sequences using a nearest-neighbor algorithm that merged closely related sequences. Alignment of CDR3 sequences to IMGT reference sequences was used to assign V, D and J gene segments. Each retained sequence needed at least a six-nucleotide match to both a V gene segment and a J gene segment. A rearrangement counted as productive if the CDR3 had no stop codons and remained in frame with V and J, and every other rearrangement counted as non-productive. Following IMGT convention, CDR3 was defined as the stretch from the second conserved V-encoded cysteine to the conserved J-encoded phenylalanine. The earlier analysis of fewer than 700 of the donors excluded sequences that lacked an unambiguous match to a single V gene segment. An earlier analysis of several hundred of the donors classified V segments as functional when productive rearrangements were above 56.7% and as segregating when the standard deviation between donors was above 5%. To diagnose cytomegalovirus status from the catalog of TCR beta chain sequences, a statistical classification framework was built. In a later analysis, V and J genes were assigned by comparing TCR nucleotide sequences against IMGT/GENE-DB human TR gene sequences. In a later analysis, CDR3 sequences and most-parsimonious VDJ recombination scenarios were assigned using the TCRdist pipeline. In a later analysis, each TCR beta chain was defined by its CDR3 amino acid sequence together with its V-gene family, and reads without a unique V-gene family were excluded. To address suspected cross-contamination and a sequencing artifact, a later analysis removed 592 highly shared, low-generation-probability nucleotide sequences. In a later analysis, a clonal expansion index for each public chain was calculated from normalized within-repertoire ranks of inferred template counts. Generation probabilities in a later analysis came from a VDJ recombination model fitted to out-of-frame rearrangements, and those results were checked against IGoR. Hypergeometric tests were used in a later analysis to score TCR-TCR, TCR-HLA and TCR-CMV co-occurrence, with a repertoire-size bias correction applied to the TCR pairs. To estimate false discovery rates, a later analysis permuted the HLA or CMV assignments 20 times. In a later analysis, co-occurring TCRs were grouped using DBSCAN, and TCRdist sequence similarity was added for clustering within HLA-allele-positive subsets. For co-occurrence clustering, repertoires with fewer than 30,000 or more than 120,000 public chains were excluded, along with 4 to 6 repertoires with anomalous nucleotide sharing. The source is immuneACCESS, and TCRdb retained only in-frame sequences with V and J called. Part of the clones is not carried over; for the studies checked, unresolved V genes explain less than half of this, and the remainder is unexplained. D and trimming were read from the DNA, whereas the V and J calls and clone size are those reported in that table. The table for this sample lists fewer than 100,000 clones; roughly 80% of them were counted only once. Together, the top ten hold around 17% of the sample.

Sequences LNHDA (CDR1) and SQIVND (CDR2) are obtained from the germline V gene (reference sequence). V is trimmed back by 6 bases and J by 3 bases, and the junction contains 3 bases that no gene match accounts for. The CDR3 covers 13 residues, taking in both the cysteine and the phenylalanine. Left in the record is the CDR3 DNA by itself, 39 bases read in frame from the first base. In regard to this clone: It has no known antigen specificity. No base qualities exist here, and no much larger clone lies one base off it.

Sequencing was done on a sample of PBMCs. The receptor was isolated from a man in his sixties in good health and CMV-seropositive. The chain couples TRBV19 to TRBJ2-7; TRBD1 matches 9 bases in the middle. The DNA sequence is as follows: TGTGCCAGTAGCTCGGGACAGGGCTACGAGCAGTACTTC. Its protein product is CASSSGQGYEQYF.